These 27 T cell receptor beta chains came from one sample sequenced in a study of shared clonotypes between healthy human individuals. TCRdb's copy holds only in-frame clones and misses some; the assay was immunoSEQ multiplex PCR. The sample records some 2,100,000 clones, approximately 96% being singletons. Material: naive CD4+ T cells sorted from blood. Subset noted: CD45RA+ positively selected. The origin of the receptors is a man aged 18-30 years in good health.

The V call is TRBV5-4, the J call TRBJ2-3, with TRBD1 matching 8 bases. CDR1 is SGHNT and CDR2 is YYREEE in the germline V gene (reference sequence). V was pared by 0 bases and J by 3 bases, with 9 bases of the junction left unmatched. The CDR3 has 17 amino acids. The CDR3 nucleotides are TGTGCCAGCAGCTTGGGCAGGGGGCGAGAGGGGACAGATACGCAGTATTTT. Protein sequence: CASSLGRGREGTDTQYF.

The rearrangement joins TRBV4-1 to TRBJ2-7; 9 positions match TRBD2. J gave up 2 bases and V 1 base, and 3 bases lay outside the gene matches. Germline CDR1 and CDR2: MGHRA and YSYEKL. CDR3 length equals 15 residues. CDR3 loop: CASSQGLAETYEQYF. Written as DNA, the CDR3 is TGCGCCAGCAGCCAAGGACTAGCGGAGACCTACGAGCAGTACTTC.

This chain links TRBV5-4 with TRBJ2-7; 10 bases match TRBD1. V lost 4 bases and J lost 4; bases outside the gene matches: 11. CDR1 and CDR2 (germline): SGHNT, YYREEE (reference sequence). The CDR3 sequence is 16 residues long. This CDR3 reads CASSPLPGQGMYEQYF. The CDR3 DNA sequence: TGTGCCAGCAGCCCGCTCCCGGGACAGGGGATGTACGAGCAGTACTTC.

The V call is TRBV5-8, the J call TRBJ1-6; D is uncertain. Germline values: CDR1 SGHTS, CDR2 YDEGEE. Trimming cost V 0 bases and J 9 bases, with 1 base left between them. This CDR3 has 11 residues. The CDR3 coding sequence is TGTGCCAGCAGCTTGGGTTCACCCCTCCACTTT. Its protein is CASSLGSPLHF.

This chain's CDR3 is CASSLSGTRGYEQYF. As DNA, the CDR3 is TGCGCCAGCAGCTTGTCCGGGACTAGGGGCTACGAGCAGTACTTC. The chain links TRBV5-1 to TRBJ2-7; 8 nucleotides agree with TRBD2. Trimming at V came to 1 base and at J to 3 bases, leaving 6 bases not matched to a gene. Germline CDR1 and CDR2: SGHRS and YFSETQ. The CDR3 is made up of 15 amino acids.

The chain recombines TRBV15 with TRBJ2-1; 7 bases are a match to TRBD2. Trimming removed 3 bases from V and 6 bases from J; junction bases left unmatched: 8. This CDR3 spans 15 amino acids. The germline V gene encodes CDR1 LNHNV and CDR2 YYDKDF (reference sequence). CDR3 protein: CATSSQDWGGNEQFF. The CDR3 DNA reads TGTGCCACCAGCAGTCAGGACTGGGGGGGCAATGAGCAGTTCTTC.

The chain recombines TRBV19 with TRBJ2-7; either TRBD1 or TRBD2 may supply D (5 bases each). The CDR3 loop spans 15 amino acids. Trimming stripped 4 bases from V and 0 bases from J, with 13 bases between. CDR1 LNHDA and CDR2 SQIVND come from the germline V gene (reference sequence). The CDR3 loop is CASSRRGAASYEQYF. CDR3 coding DNA: TGTGCCAGTAGTAGACGAGGGGCGGCCTCCTACGAGCAGTACTTC.

In its sample, this clone was seen once. Other nucleotide sequences in the sample specify the same CDR3. The rearrangement links TRBV29-1 to TRBJ1-2, with a possible D match to TRBD1 (5 bases). This CDR3 is 12 amino acids long. Germline CDR1 and CDR2: SQVTM and ANQGSEA. V was pared by 4 bases and J by 0 bases, with 6 bases between. CDR3 sequence: CSVGGTNYGYTF. As DNA, the CDR3 is TGCAGCGTTGGGGGCACTAACTATGGCTACACCTTC.

The chain employs TRBV6-4 and TRBJ2-3; TRBD2 aligns across 11 bases. Germline assignment: CDR1 MRHNA and CDR2 SNTAGT. The length of the CDR3 is 19 residues. J gave up 0 bases and V 5 bases, and 13 bases lay outside the gene matches. DNA for the CDR3: TGTGCCAGCAGTCCCCGGCTAGCGGGGGGCCCGCCTAGCACAGATACGCAGTATTTT. Translated: CASSPRLAGGPPSTDTQYF.

Comments on this clone: Other DNA variants within this sample encode the same CDR3. The chain uses TRBV5-6 and TRBJ1-2; D is ambiguous. The V end lost 4 bases, the J end lost 0 bases, and 4 bases lay between the germline ends. The CDR3 extends over 12 amino acids. Germline V CDR1 and CDR2: SGHDT, YYEEEE. In nucleotides, the CDR3 is TGTGCCAGCAGCCAGGCTAACTATGGCTACACCTTC. It encodes CASSQANYGYTF. Drawing the rest from reference TRBV5-6 and TRBJ1-2, the complete variable domain is DAGVTQSPTHLIKTRGQQVTLRCSPKSGHDTVSWYQQALGQGPQFIFQYYEEEERQRGNFPDRFSGHQFPNYSSELNVNALLLGDSALYLCASSQANYGYTFGSGTRLTVV.

This clone is a singleton in its sample. The CDR3 sequence is CSVGRTGGQSNEQFF. In DNA, the CDR3 is TGCAGCGTTGGGCGAACAGGGGGCCAATCCAATGAGCAGTTCTTC. The chain has TRBV29-1 and TRBJ2-1, with 9 bases lining up with TRBD1. The V segment lost 4 bases and the J segment 6 bases; nucleotides outside the gene matches: 10. Looked up from germline, CDR1 is SQVTM and CDR2 is ANQGSEA. The CDR3 has 15 amino acids.

This clone came up once. This rearrangement joins TRBV11-2 to TRBJ2-7; TRBD2 agrees at 12 bases. V lost 0 bases, J lost 3 bases, and 3 bases stayed unmatched. This CDR3 contains 16 residues. Germline CDR1 reads SGHAT; CDR2 reads FQNNGV. CDR3 bases: TGTGCCAGCAGCTTAGATACTAGCGGGGGGTACTACGAGCAGTACTTC. Translation gives CASSLDTSGGYYEQYF.

Turning to this clone: The identical CDR3 is also encoded by other nucleotide sequences in the sample. The J gene is TRBJ1-2, the V gene TRBV10-3; D perhaps matches TRBD1 (5 bases). This CDR3 comprises 13 residues. V shed 0 bases and J shed 5 bases, with 7 bases lying between them. The germline gives CDR1 ENHRY, CDR2 SYGVKD. The CDR3 protein is CAISESAGYGYTF. In DNA, the CDR3 is TGTGCCATCAGTGAGTCCGCAGGGTATGGCTACACCTTC.

V usage is TRBV5-1 and J usage is TRBJ2-7; D is perhaps TRBD1 (5 bases). Germline V gives CDR1 SGHRS, CDR2 YFSETQ. The CDR3 runs to 15 residues. Trimming cost V 0 bases and J 3 bases, with 13 bases left between them. CDR3 protein: CASSLGGVQNYEQYF. The CDR3 DNA is TGCGCCAGCAGCTTGGGGGGCGTACAAAACTACGAGCAGTACTTC. The entire variable domain, with the rest obtained from reference TRBV5-1 and TRBJ2-7, is as follows: KAGVTQTPRYLIKTRGQQVTLSCSPISGHRSVSWYQQTPGQGLQFLFEYFSETQRNKGNFPGRFSGRQFSNSRSEMNVSTLELGDSALYLCASSLGGVQNYEQYFGPGTRLTVT.

In DNA form, the CDR3 reads TGTGCCAGCAGTGAAAGGATTGCTCAGCCCCAGCATTTT. Translation: CASSERIAQPQHF. The rearrangement links TRBV6-1 to TRBJ1-5; D gene unclear. The CDR3 extends over 13 amino acids. Trimming cost V 2 bases and J 6 bases, with 8 bases left between them. Germline assignment: CDR1 MNHNS and CDR2 SASEGT.

The chain uses TRBV4-1 and TRBJ2-7, with TRBD1 identical over 9 bases. Germline V gives CDR1 MGHRA, CDR2 YSYEKL. Losses at the gene ends were 4 bases for V and 1 base for J; bases not matched to a gene: 5. The CDR3 is 15 residues long. The CDR3 loop is CASSREQGASYEQYF. CDR3 nucleotides: TGCGCCAGCAGCCGAGAACAGGGGGCATCCTACGAGCAGTACTTC.

This chain uses TRBV7-2 with TRBJ2-3, with TRBD2 matching 12 bases. J lost 4 bases, V lost 5 bases, and 4 bases had no gene match. This CDR3 comprises 15 residues. Per the germline V gene, CDR1 is SGHTA and CDR2 is FQGNSA. CDR3 region: CASSPTSGSADTQYF. CDR3 bases: TGTGCCAGCAGCCCGACTAGCGGGAGTGCAGATACGCAGTATTTT. Complete variable domain (other parts from reference TRBV7-2 and TRBJ2-3): GAGVSQSPSNKVTEKGKDVELRCDPISGHTALYWYRQSLGQGLEFLIYFQGNSAPDKSGLPSDRFSAERTGGSVSTLTIQRTQQEDSAVYLCASSPTSGSADTQYFGPGTRLTVL.

This sequence joins TRBV2 and TRBJ1-1; D remains ambiguous. This CDR3 is 11 amino acids long. Trimming removed 7 bases from V and 5 bases from J, with 8 bases in between. Germline-derived CDR1 and CDR2 are SNHLY and FYNNEI. CDR3 amino acids: CASNKRTEAFF. The CDR3 bases are TGTGCCAGCAATAAAAGAACTGAAGCTTTCTTT.

The chain combines TRBV6-1 with TRBJ1-6; D possibly corresponds to TRBD1 (6 bases). Germline assignment: CDR1 MNHNS and CDR2 SASEGT. The CDR3 sequence is 16 residues long. Trimming removed 2 bases from V and 2 bases from J, with 10 bases in between. CDR3 protein: CASSELPGAYNSPLHF. The CDR3 nucleotides read TGTGCCAGCAGTGAACTCCCAGGGGCCTATAATTCACCCCTCCACTTT.

This chain uses TRBV5-8 with TRBJ2-5, with a tentative D call TRBD1 (6 bases). The CDR3 contains 14 residues. Germline CDR1 SGHTS, CDR2 YDEGEE. Trimming removed 4 bases at V and 1 base at J, with 11 bases between. CDR3 sequence: CASSTWGLQETQYF. The CDR3 coding sequence is TGTGCCAGCAGCACCTGGGGGCTCCAAGAGACCCAGTACTTC.

Details on this clone: Within the sample, other DNA sequences also encode this same CDR3. The V and J genes are TRBV6-5 and TRBJ2-2, with 7 bases lining up with TRBD1. The CDR3 covers 15 residues. Losses at the gene ends were 4 bases for V and 1 base for J; bases not matched to a gene: 3. Germline values: CDR1 MNHEY, CDR2 SVGAGI. The CDR3 coding sequence is TGTGCCAGCAGTTCCGGGACAGTGAACACCGGGGAGCTGTTTTTT. Its translation: CASSSGTVNTGELFF.

The J gene is TRBJ2-7, the V gene TRBV5-4; D is undetermined. Per germline, CDR1 SGHNT and CDR2 YYREEE (reference sequence). The CDR3 loop spans 16 amino acids. V was shortened by 0 bases and J by 0 bases, with 13 bases between the two germline ends. CDR3 DNA: TGTGCCAGCAGCTTGGAAAATCGCAGGAGCTCCTACGAGCAGTACTTC. Its protein product is CASSLENRRSSYEQYF.

The chain joins TRBV2 to TRBJ2-7; 8 bases agree with TRBD1. The V gene's germline CDR1 is SNHLY and CDR2 FYNNEI. J lost 2 bases, V lost 8 bases, and 8 bases had no gene match. The CDR3 contains 14 residues. This CDR3 reads CASLGGQGPYEQYF. CDR3 coding DNA: TGTGCCAGCCTAGGAGGACAGGGCCCCTACGAGCAGTACTTC.

This chain links TRBV19 with TRBJ1-4; 8 bases fit TRBD1. Unmatched junction bases numbered 12, after V lost 4 bases and J lost 2 bases. Germline V gives CDR1 LNHDA, CDR2 SQIVND (reference sequence). The CDR3 covers 18 residues. CDR3 residues: CASSKGDRWPGTNEKLFF. The CDR3 nucleotides read TGTGCCAGTAGTAAGGGGGACAGGTGGCCTGGGACTAATGAAAAACTGTTTTTT.

The rearrangement joins TRBV6-1 to TRBJ2-3, with no clear D. CDR3 size: 13 residues. Trimming pared 7 bases from V and 1 base from J, leaving 9 bases between. Germline V gene sequence: CDR1 MNHNS, CDR2 SASEGT. CDR3 sequence (DNA): TGTGCCAGCACCTGGCAGGGCACAGATACGCAGTATTTT. It codes for CASTWQGTDTQYF.

The V gene is TRBV5-6, the J gene TRBJ2-3, with 12 bases fitting TRBD2. The germline gives CDR1 SGHDT, CDR2 YYEEEE. The CDR3 has 16 amino acids. With 5 bases clipped from V and 4 bases from J, the junction kept 8 bases outside the gene matches. This CDR3 is CASSLLGLAGSDTQYF. The CDR3 DNA sequence: TGTGCCAGCAGTTTGCTGGGACTAGCGGGTTCAGATACGCAGTATTTT.

V gene TRBV5-6 combines with J gene TRBJ1-2; D remains ambiguous. The V gene's germline CDR1 is SGHDT and CDR2 YYEEEE. CDR3 size: 15 residues. The ends were cut back, 1 base at V and 1 base at J, with 11 bases in the middle. CDR3 protein: CASSLPKGDNYGYTF. The CDR3 DNA sequence: TGTGCCAGCAGCTTGCCCAAGGGCGATAACTATGGCTACACCTTC.